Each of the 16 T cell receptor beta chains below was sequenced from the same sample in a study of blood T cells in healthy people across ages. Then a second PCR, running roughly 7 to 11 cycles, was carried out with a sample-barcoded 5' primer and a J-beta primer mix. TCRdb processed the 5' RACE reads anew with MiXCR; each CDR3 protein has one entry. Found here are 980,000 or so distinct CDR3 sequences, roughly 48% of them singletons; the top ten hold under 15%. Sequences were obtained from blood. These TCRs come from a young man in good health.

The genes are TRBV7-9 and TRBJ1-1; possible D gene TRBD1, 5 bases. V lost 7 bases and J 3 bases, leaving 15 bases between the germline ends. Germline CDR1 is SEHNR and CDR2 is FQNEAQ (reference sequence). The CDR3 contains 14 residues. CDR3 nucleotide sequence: TGTGCCAGCATCTCGAAAGCAGGGTACACTGAAGCTTTCTTT. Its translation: CASISKAGYTEAFF.

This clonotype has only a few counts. The CDR3 nucleotides are TGTGCCAGCTCGGGATTATCCTACGAGCAGTACTTC. Encoded protein: CASSGLSYEQYF. The chain recombines TRBV6-6 with TRBJ2-7; tentatively, D is TRBD2 (5 bases). V was pared by 8 bases and J by 1 base, with 9 bases between. Germline CDR1 and CDR2: MNHNY and SVGAGI (reference sequence). The CDR3 sequence is 12 residues long.

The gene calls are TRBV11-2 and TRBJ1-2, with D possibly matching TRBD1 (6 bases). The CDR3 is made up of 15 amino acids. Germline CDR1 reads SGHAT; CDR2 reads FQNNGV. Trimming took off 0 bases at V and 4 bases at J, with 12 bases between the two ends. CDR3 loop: CASSLEARGGYGYTF. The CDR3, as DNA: TGTGCCAGCAGCTTAGAAGCCAGGGGAGGCTATGGCTACACCTTC.

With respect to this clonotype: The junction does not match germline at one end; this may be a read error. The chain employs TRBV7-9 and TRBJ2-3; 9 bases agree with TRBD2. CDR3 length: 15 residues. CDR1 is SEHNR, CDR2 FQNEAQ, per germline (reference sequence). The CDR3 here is CPSTISSGGTDTQYF. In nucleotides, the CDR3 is TGTCCCAGCACCATCAGCAGCGGGGGGACGGATACGCAGTATTTT.

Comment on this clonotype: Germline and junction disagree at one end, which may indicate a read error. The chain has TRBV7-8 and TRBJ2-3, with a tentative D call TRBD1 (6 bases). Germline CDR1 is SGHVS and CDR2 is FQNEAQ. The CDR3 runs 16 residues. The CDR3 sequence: CASSTRRGSPTETQYF. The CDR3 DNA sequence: TGTGCCAGCAGCACCCGCAGGGGTTCTCCCACAGAGACGCAGTATTTT.

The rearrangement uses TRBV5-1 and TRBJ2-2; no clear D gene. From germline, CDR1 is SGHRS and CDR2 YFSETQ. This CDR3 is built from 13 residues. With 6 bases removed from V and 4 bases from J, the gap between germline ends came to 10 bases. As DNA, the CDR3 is TGCGCCAGCACCCCCACTTTCACCGGGGAGCTGTTTTTT. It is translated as CASTPTFTGELFF.

The CDR3 DNA is TGTGCCAGCAACCCTAGCGGGGGGGCACAGTATTTT. Its translation is CASNPSGGAQYF. This chain uses TRBV2 with TRBJ2-3; 12 bases fit TRBD2. This CDR3 comprises 12 residues. Germline-derived CDR1 and CDR2 are SNHLY and FYNNEI. V dropped 7 bases and J dropped 12; count of bases not matched to a gene: 5.

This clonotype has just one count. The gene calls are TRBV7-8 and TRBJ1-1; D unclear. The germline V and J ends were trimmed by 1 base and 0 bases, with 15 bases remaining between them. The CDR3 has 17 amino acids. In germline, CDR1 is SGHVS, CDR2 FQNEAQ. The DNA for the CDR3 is TGTGCCAGCAGCTTAGGCCGGCATCTCTTCATGAACACTGAAGCTTTCTTT. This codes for CASSLGRHLFMNTEAFF.

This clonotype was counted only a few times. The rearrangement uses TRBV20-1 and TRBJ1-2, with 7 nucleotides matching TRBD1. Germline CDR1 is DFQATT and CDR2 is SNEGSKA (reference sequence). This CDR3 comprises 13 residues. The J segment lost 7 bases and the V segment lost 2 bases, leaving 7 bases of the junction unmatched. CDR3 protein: CSARSQGGVGYTF. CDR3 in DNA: TGCAGTGCTAGAAGCCAGGGGGGTGTTGGCTACACCTTC.

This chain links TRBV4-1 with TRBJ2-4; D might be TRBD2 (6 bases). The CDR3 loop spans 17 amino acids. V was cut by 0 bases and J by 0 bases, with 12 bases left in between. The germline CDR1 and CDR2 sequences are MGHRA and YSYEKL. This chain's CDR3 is CASSQETGDLAKNIQYF. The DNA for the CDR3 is TGCGCCAGCAGCCAAGAGACGGGGGACCTAGCCAAAAACATTCAGTACTTC.

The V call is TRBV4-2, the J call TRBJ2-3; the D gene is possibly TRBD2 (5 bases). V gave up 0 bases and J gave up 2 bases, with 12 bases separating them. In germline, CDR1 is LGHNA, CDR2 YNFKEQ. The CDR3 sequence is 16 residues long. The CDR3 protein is CASSQEEAAVTDTQYF. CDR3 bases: TGTGCCAGCAGCCAAGAGGAAGCGGCGGTCACAGATACGCAGTATTTT.

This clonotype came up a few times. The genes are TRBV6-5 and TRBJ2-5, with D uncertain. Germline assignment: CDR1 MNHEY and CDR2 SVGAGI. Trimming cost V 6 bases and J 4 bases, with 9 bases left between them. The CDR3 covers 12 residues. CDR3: CASSPDGETQYF. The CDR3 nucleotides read TGTGCCAGCAGCCCGGACGGAGAGACCCAGTACTTC.

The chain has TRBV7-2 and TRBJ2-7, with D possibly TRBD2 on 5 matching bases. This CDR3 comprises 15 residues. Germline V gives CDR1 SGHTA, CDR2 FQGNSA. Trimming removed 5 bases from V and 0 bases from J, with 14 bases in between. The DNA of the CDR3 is TGTGCCAGCAGCGGAATTGGAGGCACCTCCTACGAGCAGTACTTC. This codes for CASSGIGGTSYEQYF.

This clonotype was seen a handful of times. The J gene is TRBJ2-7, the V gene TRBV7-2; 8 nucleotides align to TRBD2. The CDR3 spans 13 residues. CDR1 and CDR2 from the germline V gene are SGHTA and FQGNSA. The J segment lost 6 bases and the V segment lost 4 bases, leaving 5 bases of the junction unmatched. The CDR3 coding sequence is TGTGCCAGCAGCTCCGGACTAGCAGGCGAGCAGTACTTC. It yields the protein CASSSGLAGEQYF.

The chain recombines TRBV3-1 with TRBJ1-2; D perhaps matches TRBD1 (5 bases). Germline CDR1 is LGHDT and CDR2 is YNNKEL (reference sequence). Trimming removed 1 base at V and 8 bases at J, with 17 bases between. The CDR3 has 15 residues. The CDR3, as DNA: TGTGCCAGCAGCCAAGCCCCAGGGATGTCCCGCGGCTACACCTTC. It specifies CASSQAPGMSRGYTF.

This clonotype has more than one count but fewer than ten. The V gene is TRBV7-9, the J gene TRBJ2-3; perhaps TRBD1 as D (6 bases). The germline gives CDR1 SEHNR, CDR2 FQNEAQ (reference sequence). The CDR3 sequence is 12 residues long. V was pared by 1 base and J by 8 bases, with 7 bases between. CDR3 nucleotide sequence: TGTGCCAGCAGCTTAGGGGACACTACGCAGTATTTT. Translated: CASSLGDTTQYF.